The next 19 T cell receptor beta chains were all read from a single sample in a study of OX40 agonist ivuxolimab in advanced cancers. Data came from immunoSEQ multiplex PCR; TCRdb stores just in-frame clones and leaves some out. The sample shows around 79,000 clones, 92% of them seen only once. This material consisted of CD4+ or CD8+ T cells sorted from blood, taken in a trial of the OX40 agonist ivuxolimab. These receptors originate from an adult with an advanced solid tumor such as melanoma, head and neck, liver or kidney cancer.

CDR3 sequence (DNA): TGTGCCAGCAGTTTAATATGGGGAACTGAAGCTTTCTTT. Its protein is CASSLIWGTEAFF. The J gene is TRBJ1-1, the V gene TRBV28; the D is unclear. The V gene's germline CDR1 is MDHEN and CDR2 SYDVKM. The V gene lost 2 bases and the J gene lost 5 bases, with 9 bases spanning the gap. There are 13 residues in the CDR3. The full variable domain, its missing parts supplied by reference TRBV28 and TRBJ1-1, is DVKVTQSSRYLVKRTGEKVFLECVQDMDHENMFWYRQDPGLGLRLIYFSYDVKMKEKGDIPEGYSVSREKKERFSLILESASTNQTSMYLCASSLIWGTEAFFGQGTRLTVV.

The chain has TRBV5-4 and TRBJ1-1; D is perhaps TRBD1 (5 bases). Germline CDR1 reads SGHNT; CDR2 reads YYREEE (reference sequence). There are 13 residues in the CDR3. Trimming pared 2 bases from V and 3 bases from J, leaving 8 bases between. CDR3 coding DNA: TGTGCCAGCAGCTTCGCAGGGCACACTGAAGCTTTCTTT. As protein: CASSFAGHTEAFF.

The chain links TRBV2 to TRBJ1-1, with 8 positions matching TRBD1. Germline values: CDR1 SNHLY, CDR2 FYNNEI. This CDR3 is built from 14 residues. V was pared by 9 bases and J by 4 bases, with 10 bases of the junction left unmatched. The CDR3 here is CARVLITGGTEAFF. In DNA, the CDR3 is TGTGCCAGGGTACTCATTACAGGGGGCACTGAAGCTTTCTTT. The variable domain in full, with the rest retrieved from reference TRBV2 and TRBJ1-1, is EPEVTQTPSHQVTQMGQEVILRCVPISNHLYFYWYRQILGQKVEFLVSFYNNEISEKSEIFDDQFSVERPDGSNFTLKIRSTKLEDSAMYFCARVLITGGTEAFFGQGTRLTVV.

The chain recombines TRBV7-9 with TRBJ1-4, with TRBD1 as a possible D gene (5 bases). Between the trimmed V and J ends, which lost 5 bases and 3 bases, there was a span of 13 bases. The CDR3 is 15 amino acids. Germline assignment: CDR1 SEHNR and CDR2 FQNEAQ (reference sequence). CDR3 bases: TGTGCCAGCAGCGCGGGGACGGGAGCTAATGAAAAACTGTTTTTT. Amino acids: CASSAGTGANEKLFF.

V and J are TRBV7-2 and TRBJ2-7; D possibly corresponds to TRBD1 (6 bases). Trimming took off 3 bases at V and 4 bases at J, with 10 bases between the two ends. The CDR3 runs 13 residues. Germline V gene lookup returns CDR1 SGHTA and CDR2 FQGNSA. The CDR3 protein is CASSFGGGYEQYF. CDR3 bases: TGTGCCAGCAGCTTTGGGGGCGGGTACGAGCAGTACTTC.

The chain is built from TRBV4-3 and TRBJ2-2, with D tentatively TRBD2 (5 bases). The CDR3 has 14 amino acids. With 6 bases removed from V and 1 base from J, the gap between germline ends came to 9 bases. Germline CDR1 is LGHNA and CDR2 is YSLEER. In DNA, the CDR3 is TGCGCCAGCAGGGTCGGGGAGAACACCGGGGAGCTGTTTTTT. Translation gives CASRVGENTGELFF.

The genes are TRBV6-5 and TRBJ2-7, with 10 bases lining up with TRBD2. CDR3 length: 15 amino acids. Trimming removed 0 bases from V and 2 bases from J; junction bases left unmatched: 1. Germline V gene lookup returns CDR1 MNHEY and CDR2 SVGAGI. The CDR3 sequence: CASSYSSGGAYEQYF. The CDR3 DNA reads as TGTGCCAGCAGTTACTCGAGCGGGGGGGCCTACGAGCAGTACTTC.

On this clone: The sample contains more than one DNA sequence encoding this CDR3. This rearrangement joins TRBV27 to TRBJ2-7; 8 bases agree with TRBD1. CDR3 length equals 14 residues. J was trimmed by 2 bases and V by 3 bases; bases with no gene match: 3. Germline CDR1 and CDR2: MNHEY and SMNVEV (reference sequence). In nucleotides, the CDR3 is TGTGCCAGCAGTTTCTCAGGGGGCACCTACGAGCAGTACTTC. Amino acid sequence: CASSFSGGTYEQYF.

DNA for the CDR3: TGCAGCGTTGAAAAGACAGGGGGCGAGCAGTACTTC. This gives the protein CSVEKTGGEQYF. This chain joins TRBV29-1 and TRBJ2-7, with 9 bases lining up with TRBD1. Germline V CDR1 and CDR2: SQVTM, ANQGSEA. After removal of 2 bases from V and 6 bases from J, the junction contained 2 bases not matched to a gene. The CDR3 totals 12 residues.

This clone was seen only once. The chain joins TRBV13 to TRBJ1-6; 7 positions match TRBD1. With V trimmed by 4 bases and J by 7 bases, 7 bases remained unmatched. CDR1 PRHDT and CDR2 FYEKMQ come from the germline V gene (reference sequence). The CDR3 extends over 15 amino acids. CDR3 protein: CASSSYQGGNSPLHF. CDR3 coding DNA: TGTGCCAGCAGCTCATACCAGGGGGGGAATTCACCCCTCCACTTT.

V gene TRBV23-1 combines with J gene TRBJ2-7, with TRBD1 as a possible D gene (5 bases). TRBV23-1 is identified as an open reading frame with a role that is uncertain. CDR3 length: 17 residues. The V and J ends lost 0 bases and 2 bases respectively, with 17 bases between them. As DNA, the CDR3 is TGCGCCAGCAGTCAATCGCTTTTACAGGTCAGAGCCTACGAGCAGTACTTC. It codes for CASSQSLLQVRAYEQYF.

The chain combines TRBV5-6 with TRBJ2-1, with D tentatively TRBD2 (6 bases). The CDR3 has 13 residues. Germline loops: CDR1 SGHDT, CDR2 YYEEEE. Between the trimmed V and J ends, which lost 5 bases and 6 bases, there was a span of 12 bases. DNA of the CDR3: TGTGCCAGCAGTTATGGGGGGTCCAATGAGCAGTTCTTC. Protein sequence: CASSYGGSNEQFF.

This chain uses TRBV6-6 with TRBJ2-3; D gene ambiguous. The V and J ends lost 2 bases and 6 bases respectively, with 12 bases between them. Germline V gene lookup returns CDR1 MNHNY and CDR2 SVGAGI (reference sequence). The CDR3 extends over 14 amino acids. The CDR3 loop reads CASSYSSPDDTQYF. For the CDR3, the DNA is TGTGCCAGCAGTTACAGTAGTCCCGACGATACGCAGTATTTT.

In this sample, this clone turned up once. This chain uses TRBV2 with TRBJ1-2, with a weak D call TRBD1 (5 bases). Germline assignment: CDR1 SNHLY and CDR2 FYNNEI. This CDR3 has 13 amino acids. V lost 9 bases, J lost 2 bases, and 13 bases lay in between. Here the CDR3 reads CASRTSPNYGYTF. The DNA for the CDR3 is TGTGCCAGTAGGACATCACCCAACTATGGCTACACCTTC.

V gene TRBV18 combines with J gene TRBJ2-7; D is perhaps TRBD1 (5 bases). The CDR3 is 13 amino acids. V was clipped by 2 bases and J by 2 bases, with 7 bases between them. Germline V gene lookup returns CDR1 KGHSH and CDR2 LQKENI. In nucleotides, the CDR3 is TGTGCCAGCTCACCAGGGGCCCCCTACGAGCAGTACTTC. Translating gives CASSPGAPYEQYF.

The J gene is TRBJ2-3, the V gene TRBV6-5; no clear D gene. V shed 0 bases and J shed 5 bases, with 6 bases lying between them. CDR3 length: 13 amino acids. Germline V lookup: CDR1 MNHEY, CDR2 SVGAGI. CDR3 in DNA: TGTGCCAGCAGTTACTCGCTGCGAGATACGCAGTATTTT. Amino acid sequence: CASSYSLRDTQYF.

The chain uses TRBV27 and TRBJ2-7, with 9 bases matching TRBD2. Germline values: CDR1 MNHEY, CDR2 SMNVEV (reference sequence). J gave up 0 bases and V 3 bases, and 6 bases lay outside the gene matches. CDR3 length: 16 amino acids. CDR3 bases: TGTGCCAGCAGTTTTATAGCGGGGGAGAGCTCCTACGAGCAGTACTTC. Translating gives CASSFIAGESSYEQYF.

The chain is built from TRBV19 and TRBJ2-7; D is unresolved. Trimming left V 1 base short and J 7 bases short, with 11 bases between. Germline CDR1 LNHDA, CDR2 SQIVND (reference sequence). The CDR3 is made up of 13 amino acids. CDR3 bases: TGTGCCAGTAGTATAGGGGTCACCCGGGAGCAGTACTTC. This gives the protein CASSIGVTREQYF.

The chain is built from TRBV6-6 and TRBJ1-1; D is undetermined. The CDR3 is 13 residues long. V lost 2 bases, J lost 1 base, and 5 bases lay in between. The germline V gene has CDR1 MNHNY and CDR2 SVGAGI (reference sequence). CDR3 nucleotide sequence: TGTGCCAGCAGTTACGGCAGGAACACTGAAGCTTTCTTT. Amino acids: CASSYGRNTEAFF.